This T cell receptor beta chain was sequenced in a study of human T cells and chemical hapten exposure. The length of the CDR3 is 12 residues. The germline V and J ends were trimmed by 7 bases and 7 bases, with 13 bases remaining between them. Sample time point: pre-sensitization, week 0. Treatment defined: therapeutic diphenylcyclopropenone sensitization with weekly scalp DPC. Only a few counts were recorded for this clonotype. TCRdb processed the RACE reads anew with MiXCR; each CDR3 protein has one entry. This table has roughly 260,000 distinct CDR3 sequences, approximately 8.6% appearing once. The chain carries TRBV12-3 or TRBV12-4 and TRBJ2-5; D may be TRBD1 (6 bases). This specimen consisted of whole blood, obtained in connection with sensitization to the hapten diphenylcyclopropenone (DPC). This clonotype originated in a woman in her thirties or forties with alopecia areata. Some clones in this sample may be carry-over from other donors' samples. The CDR3 here is CASNQGSGTQYF. The CDR3 nucleotides are TGTGCCAGCAACCAGGGGTCGGGGACCCAGTACTTC.